This TCR beta chain was documented in a study of cytomegalovirus exposure and HLA in healthy donors. The PCR ran on 60 Vbeta and 13 Jbeta primers. Data came from immunoSEQ multiplex PCR; TCRdb stores just in-frame clones and leaves some out. The repertoire holds approximately 180,000 clones, around 80% seen once, with 1.5% to 2% in the top ten. CDR1 LGHNA and CDR2 YSLEER come from the germline V gene. The V and J ends lost 4 bases and 6 bases respectively, with 13 bases between them. CDR3 length: 14 residues. Regarding donors, all were healthy bone marrow donors. The sequencing sample was made of PBMCs. The rearrangement joins TRBV4-3 to TRBJ1-5; the D gene is possibly TRBD1 (6 bases). This TCR derives from a young man in good health and CMV-seronegative. CDR3 amino acids: CASSRNREGQPQHF. In DNA form, the CDR3 reads TGCGCCAGCAGCCGGAACAGGGAAGGTCAGCCCCAGCATTTT.